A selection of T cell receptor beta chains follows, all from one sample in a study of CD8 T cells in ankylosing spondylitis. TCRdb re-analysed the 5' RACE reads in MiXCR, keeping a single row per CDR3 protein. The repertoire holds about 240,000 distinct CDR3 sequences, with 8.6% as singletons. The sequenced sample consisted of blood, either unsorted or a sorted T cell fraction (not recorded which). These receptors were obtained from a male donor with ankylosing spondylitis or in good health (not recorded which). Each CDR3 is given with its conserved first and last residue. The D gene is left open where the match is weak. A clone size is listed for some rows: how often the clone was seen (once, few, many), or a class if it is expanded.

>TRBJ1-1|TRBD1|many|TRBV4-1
CASSQRDSANTEAFF
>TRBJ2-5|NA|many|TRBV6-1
CASSESEGGIETQYF
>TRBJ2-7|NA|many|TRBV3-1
CASSSRTVSYEQYF
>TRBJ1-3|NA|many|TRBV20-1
CSATNRDPSGNTIYF
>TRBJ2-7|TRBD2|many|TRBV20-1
CSAQTSGSYEQYF
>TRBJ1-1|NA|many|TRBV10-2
CASSPGSMQAFF
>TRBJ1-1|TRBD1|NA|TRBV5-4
CASSIGTENTEAFF
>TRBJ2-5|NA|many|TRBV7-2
CASSFWARREETQYF
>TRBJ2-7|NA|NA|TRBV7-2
CASSWRADLYEQYF
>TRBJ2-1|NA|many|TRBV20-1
CSALGERLSHEQFF
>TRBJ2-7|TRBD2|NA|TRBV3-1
CASSQVPGGEQYF
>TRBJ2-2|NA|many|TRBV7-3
CASSLTQAAGIDTGELFF
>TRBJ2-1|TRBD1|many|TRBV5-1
CASSLGGTGSVYEQFF
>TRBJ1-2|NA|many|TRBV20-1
CSARFLDFYGYTF
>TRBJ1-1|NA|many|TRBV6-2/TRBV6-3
CASRGPGGNTEAFF
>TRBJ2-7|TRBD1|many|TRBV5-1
CASRLTGGSYEQYF
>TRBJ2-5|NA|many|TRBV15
CATRRIQGREETQYF
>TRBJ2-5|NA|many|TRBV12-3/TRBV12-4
CASSLGGRIETQYF
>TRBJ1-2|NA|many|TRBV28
CASSRSGFYGYTF
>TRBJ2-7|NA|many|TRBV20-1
CSARDVADPYEQYF